This T cell receptor (beta chain) was identified in a study of sequential checkpoint blockade in melanoma. The wider study: First-line arms were nivolumab then ipilimumab, or the reverse, randomized 1:1.

Trimming cost V 2 bases and J 1 base, with 10 bases left between them. The V gene's germline CDR1 is SGHTS and CDR2 YDEGEE. The CDR3 extends over 14 amino acids. Treatment in this sample: randomized to nivolumab then ipilimumab (arm A) or the reverse (arm B). No patient had prior DNA-damaging chemotherapy. TCRdb's table, derived via immunoSEQ multiplex PCR, lists solely in-frame clones and lacks some. This table has approximately 21,000 clones, about four fifths appearing once. Sequences were derived from CD8+ T cells sorted from blood (inferred from file names), sampled from a patient given nivolumab and ipilimumab in sequence. This receptor was obtained from a human donor with melanoma. The rearrangement uses TRBV5-8 and TRBJ2-7, with D maybe TRBD1 (6 bases). In nucleotides, the CDR3 is TGTGCCAGCAGCTTAACAGGGTTATCCTACGAGCAGTACTTC. Its protein is CASSLTGLSYEQYF.